The entry below gives a single TCR beta chain sequence along with its context. This clonotype was seen ten or more times. The antigen it binds to is not known. No much larger clone exists at a distance of one base, and base qualities are not known. The record originates from a study of tumor and adjacent non-tumor tissue in lung cancer (dated by TCRdb to about 2018). Some background on the complete study: Patients with adenocarcinoma (about twelve), squamous cell carcinoma (2) and small cell lung cancer (1) were included in the cohort. Ages among the roughly 15 patients ranged from about 30 to 85 years, there were approximately ten men and 5 women, and disease was at TNM stage I to III. Sequencing generated a total of approximately 130,000,000 productive TCRbeta reads, averaging roughly 4.2 million reads per sample. Using bulk TCRbeta repertoires from around 14 lung cancer patients, the study set lung tumor tissue side by side with matched distant non-tumor lung tissue. TCRbeta CDR3 sequencing was performed on under 35 paired specimens, with one tumor sample and one normal lung sample collected per patient.

V is shortened by 0 bases, J by 7 bases, and the region joining them spans 16 bases. CDR1 and CDR2 are read off the germline V gene as MNHEY and SVGEGT. From the cysteine through the phenylalanine, the CDR3 covers 16 amino acids. Only the CDR3 DNA stays, 48 bases, in frame from base 1. The library was produced with multiplex PCR. Sequenced using an Illumina HiSeq 2500. TCRbeta libraries were built by three rounds of nested PCR using primers (Table S4), following protocols modified from ARM-PCR. Before sequencing, PCR products in the 200-500 bp range were cut out of the gel and cleaned up using the QIAquick gel extraction kit. From the authors' description of their analysis: Reads were cleaned using Trimmomatic, were merged into complete CDR3 sequences using FLASH, and were assigned to V(D)J germline segments using MiTCR. Clonal diversity was computed as the inverse Simpson's index with VDJtools. Productive reads were defined as in-frame sequences without a premature stop codon. Through fastp at Q25 and MiXCR, TCRdb rebuilt clones from the public reads, retaining in-frame beta chains. CDR3 protein duplicates are merged, each entry listing the most common genes and DNA. It is TCRdb's table, rather than the study itself, that gives the V and J calls and clone size. In this sample the table shows some 100,000 distinct CDR3 sequences, roughly 60% of which occur a single time. Roughly 18% of the sample is held by the ten biggest clonotypes.

What the research found in general, with its limitations: Neither the sequencing platform nor unique molecular identifiers are named or mentioned anywhere in the methods. With only roughly 14 patients in the cohort, the authors noted that larger samples and more detailed clinical data are needed. TCR diversity was significantly higher in younger patients, and higher tumor TCR diversity was associated with shorter overall and disease-free survival. TCR diversity (inverse Simpson) was significantly higher in tumor than in normal lung tissue (roughly 430 vs 170, P = 0.0075, Mann-Whitney U test). The top 100 clones accounted for a significantly larger cumulative portion of the repertoire in normal lung than in tumor tissue. Peripheral blood was not sequenced, so blood TCRbeta repertoires were not examined in the lung cancer patients of the study.

Bulk unsorted tissue served as the source for RNA extraction, and RNA quality was assessed using a NanoDrop ND-1000 and an Agilent 2100. For the normal lung samples, distant non-tumor tissue was collected more than 3 cm away from the tumor edge. Newly diagnosed lung cancer patients without prior chemotherapy who had been admitted for thoracic surgery in China between August and November 2014 were enrolled as donors. The study excluded patients who had received radiotherapy or chemotherapy before or who had another cancer at the same time. Pieces of surgical tissue measuring roughly 1-2.3 cm3 were kept in RNAlater solution and stored at -80 degrees C until use.

The sequence was collected from a man younger than 40 with non-small cell lung cancer. Sequenced material: distant non-tumor lung tissue. In this chain, TRBV6-2 or TRBV6-3 is recombined with TRBJ1-3; the D gene is not confidently resolved. This receptor carries the CDR3 CASSYSAGKGRNTIYF. At the DNA level, the sequence is TGTGCCAGCAGTTACTCGGCAGGAAAAGGACGGAACACCATATATTTT.